Following are 24 T cell receptor beta chains from one sample sequenced in a study of cytomegalovirus exposure and HLA in healthy donors. Researchers ran the PCR with 60 Vbeta and 13 Jbeta primers. Clones were read by immunoSEQ multiplex PCR, and TCRdb kept only the in-frame ones, dropping some. This sample has about 89,000 clones, with 67% found just once. The sequencing input was PBMCs. All receptors come from a young man in good health and CMV-seronegative.

The rearrangement uses TRBV9 and TRBJ2-1; 7 bases line up with TRBD1. Germline lookup yields CDR1 SGDLS and CDR2 YYNGEE. The V and J ends lost 4 bases and 5 bases, in that order; junction bases with no gene match: 6. The CDR3 runs to 14 residues. The CDR3 sequence is CASSTGQADNEQFF. The DNA for the CDR3 is TGTGCCAGCAGCACTGGACAGGCCGACAATGAGCAGTTCTTC.

The chain recombines TRBV5-1 with TRBJ2-3, with 9 bases lining up with TRBD1. CDR3 length: 15 residues. J lost 6 bases, V lost 7 bases, and 12 bases had no gene match. Germline assignment: CDR1 SGHRS and CDR2 YFSETQ. The CDR3 loop reads CASEAPGTGTDTQYF. In nucleotides, the CDR3 is TGCGCCAGCGAGGCTCCCGGGACAGGGACGGATACGCAGTATTTT.

In its sample, this clone was seen a few times. V gene TRBV6-1 combines with J gene TRBJ1-1, with TRBD1 matching over 8 bases. CDR1 MNHNS and CDR2 SASEGT come from the germline V gene. CDR3 length equals 12 residues. The V and J ends lost 6 bases and 5 bases, in that order; junction bases with no gene match: 2. CDR3 residues: CASRTGVTEAFF. In nucleotides, the CDR3 is TGTGCCAGCAGGACAGGGGTTACTGAAGCTTTCTTT.

This clone was seen a handful of times. J is TRBJ2-3 and V is TRBV29-1, with 7 positions matching TRBD2. This CDR3 has 14 residues. The V gene's germline CDR1 is SQVTM and CDR2 ANQGSEA. With 6 bases clipped from V and 2 bases from J, the junction kept 8 bases outside the gene matches. The CDR3 region has the DNA TGCAGCGTAGGGGACTATTACGCCACAGATACGCAGTATTTT. Amino acids: CSVGDYYATDTQYF.

This chain connects TRBV10-3 to TRBJ2-1; maybe TRBD1 (5 bases). Per germline, CDR1 ENHRY and CDR2 SYGVKD. Trimming pared 3 bases from V and 7 bases from J, leaving 7 bases between. The CDR3 has 12 residues. This CDR3 is CAISDSGNEQFF. Here the CDR3 DNA reads TGTGCCATCAGTGACTCAGGGAATGAGCAGTTCTTC.

This clone was counted a few times. This chain joins TRBV30 and TRBJ2-1, with 7 bases aligning to TRBD1. CDR3 length: 17 residues. The germline gives CDR1 GTSNPN, CDR2 SVGIG (reference sequence). The V gene end was trimmed by 4 bases and the J gene end by 4 bases; junction bases not matched to a gene: 16. The CDR3 DNA reads TGTGCCTGGATACCCGGGACAGTCATAGGAGCTTACAATGAGCAGTTCTTC. The encoded protein is CAWIPGTVIGAYNEQFF.

V and J are TRBV10-3 and TRBJ2-7, with D perhaps TRBD1 (5 bases). Germline V CDR1 and CDR2: ENHRY, SYGVKD. This CDR3 contains 12 residues. Trimming pared 2 bases from V and 6 bases from J, leaving 8 bases between. The DNA for the CDR3 is TGTGCCATCAGTGAGGGGGCAAGCGAGCAGTACTTC. Translating gives CAISEGASEQYF.

This clone occurred a few times. The genes are TRBV9 and TRBJ1-3; 8 nucleotides align to TRBD1. The J segment lost 5 bases and the V segment lost 4 bases, leaving 11 bases of the junction unmatched. Looked up from germline, CDR1 is SGDLS and CDR2 is YYNGEE. The CDR3 loop spans 16 amino acids. The CDR3 nucleotides are TGTGCCAGCAGCCCCCGACAGGGGAAAAGTAGAAACACCATATATTTT. It codes for CASSPRQGKSRNTIYF.

The genes are TRBV4-1 and TRBJ2-2, with 7 positions matching TRBD1. V trimming: 7 bases; J trimming: 4 bases; junction bases outside the gene matches: 9. Germline V gives CDR1 MGHRA, CDR2 YSYEKL. There are 15 residues in the CDR3. The CDR3 DNA is TGCGCCAGCACCACACAGGGGTGGGTCACCGGGGAGCTGTTTTTT. Translation gives CASTTQGWVTGELFF.

There are a few counts of this clone. The chain couples TRBV29-1 to TRBJ2-1; 8 bases line up with TRBD2. Per germline, CDR1 SQVTM and CDR2 ANQGSEA. With 4 bases clipped from V and 7 bases from J, the junction kept 6 bases outside the gene matches. The CDR3 totals 13 residues. The CDR3 DNA sequence: TGCAGCGTTGTTAGCGGGGACTCAAATGAGCAGTTCTTC. Residues: CSVVSGDSNEQFF.

The chain links TRBV6-6 to TRBJ1-1, with 8 nucleotides matching TRBD1. The V segment lost 6 bases and the J segment 7 bases; nucleotides outside the gene matches: 16. The CDR3 spans 16 residues. The germline V gene has CDR1 MNHNY and CDR2 SVGAGI (reference sequence). CDR3 DNA: TGTGCCAGCAGCCTACCCGACGACAGGGGAAACGGTGAAGCTTTCTTT. This codes for CASSLPDDRGNGEAFF.

The J gene is TRBJ2-7, the V gene TRBV29-1; 13 bases are a match to TRBD2. CDR3 size: 17 residues. The germline CDR1 and CDR2 sequences are SQVTM and ANQGSEA. Losses at the gene ends were 5 bases for V and 0 bases for J; bases not matched to a gene: 10. CDR3 nucleotide sequence: TGCAGCGTTTCGGGTACTAGCGGGGGGGAGGGCTCCTACGAGCAGTACTTC. It encodes CSVSGTSGGEGSYEQYF.

The CDR3 DNA reads as TGCAGCGTTTGGGACAGGGAAAAAGGGTACTATGGCTACACCTTC. It is translated as CSVWDREKGYYGYTF. The rearrangement links TRBV29-1 to TRBJ1-2; 9 bases align to TRBD1. The CDR3 has 15 amino acids. The germline gives CDR1 SQVTM, CDR2 ANQGSEA. V lost 5 bases, J lost 3 bases, and 10 bases stayed unmatched. The variable domain in full, with the rest retrieved from reference TRBV29-1 and TRBJ1-2, is SAVISQKPSRDICQRGTSLTIQCQVDSQVTMMFWYRQQPGQSLTLIATANQGSEATYESGFVIDKFPISRPNLTFSTLTVSNMSPEDSSIYLCSVWDREKGYYGYTFGSGTRLTVV.

The sample holds a few counts of this clone. The chain uses TRBV7-3 and TRBJ1-1; D gene unclear. This CDR3 is built from 16 residues. CDR1 is SGHTA and CDR2 is FQGTGA in the germline V gene. V was clipped by 1 base and J by 1 base, with 13 bases between them. The CDR3 sequence: CASSLIPIRENTEAFF. The CDR3 coding sequence is TGTGCCAGCAGCTTAATCCCAATCCGAGAGAACACTGAAGCTTTCTTT.

A few counts support this clone. The chain carries TRBV13 and TRBJ1-1; possibly TRBD1 for D (6 bases). The CDR3 totals 13 residues. Looked up from germline, CDR1 is PRHDT and CDR2 is FYEKMQ (reference sequence). V lost 2 bases and J 6 bases, leaving 10 bases between the germline ends. As DNA, the CDR3 is TGTGCCAGCAGCTTAACAGGGAAGGCTGAAGCTTTCTTT. This codes for CASSLTGKAEAFF.

J is TRBJ1-2 and V is TRBV11-3; maybe TRBD1 (6 bases). The length of the CDR3 is 14 residues. V gave up 5 bases and J gave up 5 bases, with 15 bases separating them. Germline-derived CDR1 and CDR2 are SGHNT and YENEEA. CDR3 DNA sequence: TGTGCCAGCAGCGCCACGGAGGGGGGGTATGGCTACACCTTC. Translation: CASSATEGGYGYTF.

The chain uses TRBV4-2 and TRBJ1-4; a possible D gene is TRBD1 (6 bases). The CDR3 has 17 amino acids. Germline CDR1 LGHNA, CDR2 YNFKEQ. V dropped 5 bases and J dropped 6 bases, with 22 bases sitting between them. CDR3 protein: CASSREHRVVPDEKLFF. In DNA, the CDR3 is TGTGCCAGCAGCAGAGAACACAGGGTGGTGCCAGATGAAAAACTGTTTTTT.

The genes are TRBV7-3 and TRBJ2-7; 7 positions agree with TRBD2. Germline V gene sequence: CDR1 SGHTA, CDR2 FQGTGA. V dropped 3 bases and J dropped 3; count of bases not matched to a gene: 8. This CDR3 has 15 residues. The CDR3 here is CASSLWGGSVYEQYF. In DNA form, the CDR3 reads TGTGCCAGCAGCTTGTGGGGAGGGAGTGTCTACGAGCAGTACTTC.

The V call is TRBV19, the J call TRBJ1-5, with TRBD1 identical over 8 bases. From germline, CDR1 is LNHDA and CDR2 SQIVND (reference sequence). This CDR3 has 16 residues. Germline trimming cut 3 bases from V and 5 bases from J; bases unmatched to any gene: 9. CDR3 DNA: TGTGCCAGTAGTATGCTGGACAGGGTGGGCGATCAGCCCCAGCATTTT. Amino acids: CASSMLDRVGDQPQHF.

The V and J genes are TRBV4-3 and TRBJ1-6; D ambiguous. CDR1 is LGHNA and CDR2 is YSLEER in the germline V gene. The V end was cut by 1 base, the J end by 8 bases, with 12 bases between. The CDR3 extends over 15 amino acids. CDR3 nucleotides: TGCGCCAGCAGCCAAGGGATGAACAGTTATTCACCCCTCCACTTT. Translating gives CASSQGMNSYSPLHF.

The genes are TRBV6-6 and TRBJ2-7; no clear D gene. The germline CDR1 and CDR2 sequences are MNHNY and SVGAGI (reference sequence). There are 12 residues in the CDR3. The V end was cut by 2 bases, the J end by 4 bases, with 6 bases between. CDR3 protein: CASSYDLYEQYF. The DNA for the CDR3 is TGTGCCAGCAGTTACGACTTGTACGAGCAGTACTTC.

The sample holds a few counts of this clone. V usage is TRBV10-1 and J usage is TRBJ2-5; 7 bases are a match to TRBD1. The CDR3 has 15 amino acids. Germline V lookup: CDR1 WNHNN, CDR2 SYGVQD (reference sequence). Unmatched junction bases numbered 8, after V lost 6 bases and J lost 1 base. The CDR3 reads CASRDPGQIQETQYF. As DNA, the CDR3 is TGCGCCAGCAGGGACCCGGGACAGATCCAAGAGACCCAGTACTTC.

The chain uses TRBV27 and TRBJ2-2; no definite D call. The CDR3 covers 16 residues. The V gene's germline CDR1 is MNHEY and CDR2 SMNVEV (reference sequence). The V end was cut by 4 bases, the J end by 4 bases, with 16 bases between. The DNA for the CDR3 is TGTGCCAGCAGTTCGACCCTGGGCCTGTCCACCGGGGAGCTGTTTTTT. It specifies CASSSTLGLSTGELFF.

This clone has a handful of counts. J is TRBJ1-5 and V is TRBV19; D remains ambiguous. Germline assignment: CDR1 LNHDA and CDR2 SQIVND (reference sequence). V lost 3 bases and J lost 2, with 8 bases in between. The CDR3 spans 14 residues. In DNA form, the CDR3 reads TGTGCCAGTAGTATGGGAGTTGGCAATCAGCCCCAGCATTTT. Translated, it gives CASSMGVGNQPQHF.